What follows is one T cell receptor (beta chain) and its context. Its antigen is unknown. The sample belongs to a study of high-grade serous ovarian cancer treatment subgroups. Whole-study findings and limits: Different patients shared almost no repertoire; same-patient tumors shared roughly 0.11 to 0.85. Bulk tumor TCR sequencing gave no spatial information. The analyses considered CDR3 and ignored CDR1 and CDR2.

TCRdb's copy holds only in-frame clones and misses some; the assay was immunoSEQ multiplex PCR. The sample comprises some 9,100 clones, 72% of which are singletons, and roughly 10% rests with the top ten. Tumor samples were taken before definitive surgery or chemotherapy. Sequenced: tumor tissue. The TCR was taken from a human donor with high-grade serous ovarian cancer.

CDR3 in DNA: TGCGCCAGCAGCTTGGGGGCAGCCTACAATGAGCAGTTCTTC. It codes for CASSLGAAYNEQFF. The chain recombines TRBV5-1 with TRBJ2-1, with D unresolved. Deletions cut 0 bases from V and 2 bases from J, with 6 bases between. The CDR3 covers 14 residues. Germline lookup yields CDR1 SGHRS and CDR2 YFSETQ.